This T cell receptor (beta chain) was sequenced during a study of T cell changes during pregnancy in multiple sclerosis. The assay was immunoSEQ multiplex PCR, and TCRdb's table has in-frame clones only and misses some. The sample holds 40,000 or so clones, about 90% seen once. This receptor was identified in a female donor with multiple sclerosis, enrolled in a pregnancy study. The sample in question was CD8+ T cells from peripheral blood mononuclear cells, obtained after pregnancy.

In nucleotides, the CDR3 is TGTGCCAGCAGCGTAGACCCGCGTACCGGGGAGCTGTTTTTT. Its protein is CASSVDPRTGELFF. V gene TRBV9 combines with J gene TRBJ2-2; D uncertain. Germline V gene data show CDR1 as SGDLS and CDR2 as YYNGEE. The CDR3 is 14 amino acids. Trimming removed 0 bases at V and 5 bases at J, with 8 bases between.